This TCR beta chain is drawn from a study of beta chain features in type 1 diabetes. Whole-study results and caveats: Shorter templates might be favored by PCR, equally in patients and controls. Whether HLA type influences TCRB rearrangement remained unresolved here.

Of note for this clone: Its cognate antigen is unknown.

The V end lost 1 base, the J end lost 1 base, and 14 bases lay between the germline ends. CDR1 is GTSNPN, CDR2 SVGIG, per germline (reference sequence). The CDR3 has 16 residues. Expressed TCRB transcripts were sequenced, since all the RNA that had been isolated was reverse transcribed. Data came from immunoSEQ multiplex PCR; TCRdb stores just in-frame clones and leaves some out. The sample lists more than 350,000 clones, approximately 10% seen once, with around 0.05% in the top ten. This clonotype originated in a woman between 18 and 29 years old in good health. J is TRBJ1-5 and V is TRBV30, with no clear D. What was sequenced was naive CD4+ T cells from blood. Written as DNA, the CDR3 is TGTGCCTGGAGTGGGCCAGGCAGAGGCAGCAATCAGCCCCAGCATTTT. Its protein is CAWSGPGRGSNQPQHF.